This TCR beta chain came from a study of blood T cell repertoires in COVID-19. Study information: The United States, Italy and Spain provided the acute and convalescent COVID-19 samples. Nucleic acid was either cDNA or gDNA, and it came from T cells, B-cell-depleted T cells, or PBMCs.

As handled by the study authors: Amplifying reference gene primers gave estimates of nucleated cell counts. Profiled with immunoSEQ multiplex PCR; TCRdb holds only in-frame clones, not every one. V and J calls and clone size are given by that table; D and trimming were obtained from the DNA. The sample comprises tens of thousands of clones, around four fifths of which are singletons, and 9% to 15% rests with the top ten. V lost 5 bases, J lost 1 base, and 4 bases stayed unmatched. The CDR3 loop spans 14 amino acids. In germline, CDR1 is MDHEN, CDR2 SYDVKM. The clonotype was recovered from a human donor in a cohort sampled during active COVID-19. The genes are TRBV28 and TRBJ1-1; TRBD1 agrees at 7 bases. Sequenced material: peripheral blood. CDR3 nucleotides: TGTGCCAGCAGTCCTAGACAGGGGAACACTGAAGCTTTCTTT. It is translated as CASSPRQGNTEAFF. Full variable domain (outside the CDR3, taken from reference TRBV28 and TRBJ1-1): DVKVTQSSRYLVKRTGEKVFLECVQDMDHENMFWYRQDPGLGLRLIYFSYDVKMKEKGDIPEGYSVSREKKERFSLILESASTNQTSMYLCASSPRQGNTEAFFGQGTRLTVV.